A selection of T cell receptor beta chains follows, all from one sample in a study of blood T cells in healthy people across ages. TCRdb ran MiXCR on the 5' RACE reads and lists one entry per CDR3 protein. The table has 600,000 or so distinct CDR3 sequences, about 21% seen once. The sample comprised blood. These receptors all stem from a man between 65 and 79 years old in good health. CDR3s include the opening cysteine and the closing phenylalanine or tryptophan. The D gene is left open where the match is weak. Part of the rows lack a size; the others show once, few, many or a class for expanded clones.

CDR3 length | D gene | clone size | J gene | V gene | CDR3 DNA | CDR3 protein
17 | TRBD2 | . | TRBJ2-1 | TRBV9 | TGTGCCAGCAGCACGACTCCGGGACTAGCGCCTTACAATGAGCAGTTCTTC | CASSTTPGLAPYNEQFF
16 | TRBD2 | few | TRBJ2-1 | TRBV7-9 | TGTGCCAGCAGCTTAGCCCCCGGGACTAGTAATTATGAGCAGTTCTTC | CASSLAPGTSNYEQFF
13 | TRBD1 | . | TRBJ1-4 | TRBV20-1 | TGCAGTGCTAAACAGGGGGCGGATGAAAAACTGTTTTTT | CSAKQGADEKLFF
12 | . | many | TRBJ2-2 | TRBV6-2/TRBV6-3 | TGTGCCAGCAGTTACTTATCCGGGGAGCTGTTTTTT | CASSYLSGELFF
13 | . | . | TRBJ1-2 | TRBV12-3/TRBV12-4 | TGTGCCAGCAGCCCGGACGGCCGGTATGGCTACACCTTC | CASSPDGRYGYTF
13 | . | few | TRBJ2-2 | TRBV5-1 | TGCGCCAGCAGCTTGGACGCTGCTCGGGAGCTGTTTTTT | CASSLDAARELFF
16 | . | . | TRBJ2-1 | TRBV6-2/TRBV6-3 | TGTGCCAGCAGGCGGGACTCACCGCGGTCCTACAATGAGCAGTTCTTC | CASRRDSPRSYNEQFF
14 | TRBD1 | . | TRBJ2-5 | TRBV20-1 | TGCAGTGCTAGACGGGGACAGGGGCAAGAGACCCAGTACTTC | CSARRGQGQETQYF
11 | . | . | TRBJ2-7 | TRBV29-1 | TGCAGTGTTGAATGGGGGTACGAGCAGTGCTTC | CSVEWGYEQCF
14 | . | few | TRBJ1-2 | TRBV14 | TGTGCCAGCAGCCAAAATTGGCTGAATGATGGCTACACCTTC | CASSQNWLNDGYTF
17 | . | few | TRBJ2-3 | TRBV10-3 | TGTGCCATCAGTGACCCGGACAGCACCACGCTCCGGGATACGCAGTATTTT | CAISDPDSTTLRDTQYF
16 | . | . | TRBJ1-3 | TRBV7-3 | TGTGCCAGCAGCGCCACAGGGAAAGGGGCTGGAAACACCATATATTTT | CASSATGKGAGNTIYF
14 | TRBD2 | many | TRBJ2-5 | TRBV20-1 | TGCAGTGCTAGAGCTGCCGACGGGGGGGAGACCCAGTACTTC | CSARAADGGETQYF
18 | . | few | TRBJ2-4 | TRBV12-3/TRBV12-4 | TGTGCCAGCAGCTCTGGGGGCGGGAGAACGTGGGCCAAAAACATTCAGTACTTC | CASSSGGGRTWAKNIQYF
15 | . | . | TRBJ1-2 | TRBV9 | TGTGCCAGCAGCGTAGTGAGGACCGGCGGCTATGGCTACACCTTC | CASSVVRTGGYGYTF
13 | . | . | TRBJ2-4 | TRBV9 | TGTGCCAGCTCGGGACAAGCCAAAAACATTCAGTACTTC | CASSGQAKNIQYF
13 | TRBD1 | . | TRBJ1-5 | TRBV2 | TGTGCCAGCAGTGCGTTACAGGGGCGGCCCCAGCATTTT | CASSALQGRPQHF
15 | . | few | TRBJ2-5 | TRBV7-9 | TGTGCCAGCAGCGGGGGGGCAGGGTACGAAGAGACCCAGTACTTC | CASSGGAGYEETQYF
12 | . | . | TRBJ2-1 | TRBV20-1 | TGCAGTGCTAGTGTGGTTAACAATGAGCAGTTCTTC | CSASVVNNEQFF
12 | . | . | TRBJ1-3 | TRBV7-9 | TGTGCCAGCAGCCCCGATGGAAACACCATATATTTT | CASSPDGNTIYF
14 | . | . | TRBJ1-1 | TRBV30 | TGTGCCTGGAGTGTACGGAGGGTTGAGACTGAAGCTTTCTTT | CAWSVRRVETEAFF
14 | . | few | TRBJ2-6 | TRBV29-1 | TGCAGCGTTGGAAGGGATACTGGGGCCAACGTCCTGACTTTC | CSVGRDTGANVLTF
13 | TRBD1 | many | TRBJ1-1 | TRBV10-3 | TGTGCCATCAGGGACAGGGAGTCGACTGAAGCTTTCTTT | CAIRDRESTEAFF
14 | . | few | TRBJ2-7 | TRBV7-2 | TGTGCCAGCAGCTTGCGGGACGACCCATACGAGCAGTACTTC | CASSLRDDPYEQYF
16 | TRBD2 | . | TRBJ2-1 | TRBV7-3 | TGTGCCAGCAGCTTTCCACAGGGCGGGAGGAACAATGAGCAGTTCTTC | CASSFPQGGRNNEQFF
16 | . | . | TRBJ2-3 | TRBV3-1 | TGTGCCAGCAGCCAAGACGTGGCTATTAGCACAGATACGCAGTATTTT | CASSQDVAISTDTQYF
15 | TRBD1 | . | TRBJ2-1 | TRBV25-1 | TGTGCCAGCAGTGACGCCGGGACAGGGGGAAATGAGCAGTTCTTC | CASSDAGTGGNEQFF
13 | . | . | TRBJ2-7 | TRBV27 | TGTGCCAGCAGCTATCAGGCAACCTACGAGCAGTACTTC | CASSYQATYEQYF
13 | . | . | TRBJ1-2 | TRBV6-5 | TGTGCCAGCAGTTCCGTGGGGGGCTATGGCTACACCTTC | CASSSVGGYGYTF
14 | TRBD1 | few | TRBJ1-2 | TRBV20-1 | TGCAGTGCAGACGGACAGGGGGGGCACTATGGCTACACCTTC | CSADGQGGHYGYTF